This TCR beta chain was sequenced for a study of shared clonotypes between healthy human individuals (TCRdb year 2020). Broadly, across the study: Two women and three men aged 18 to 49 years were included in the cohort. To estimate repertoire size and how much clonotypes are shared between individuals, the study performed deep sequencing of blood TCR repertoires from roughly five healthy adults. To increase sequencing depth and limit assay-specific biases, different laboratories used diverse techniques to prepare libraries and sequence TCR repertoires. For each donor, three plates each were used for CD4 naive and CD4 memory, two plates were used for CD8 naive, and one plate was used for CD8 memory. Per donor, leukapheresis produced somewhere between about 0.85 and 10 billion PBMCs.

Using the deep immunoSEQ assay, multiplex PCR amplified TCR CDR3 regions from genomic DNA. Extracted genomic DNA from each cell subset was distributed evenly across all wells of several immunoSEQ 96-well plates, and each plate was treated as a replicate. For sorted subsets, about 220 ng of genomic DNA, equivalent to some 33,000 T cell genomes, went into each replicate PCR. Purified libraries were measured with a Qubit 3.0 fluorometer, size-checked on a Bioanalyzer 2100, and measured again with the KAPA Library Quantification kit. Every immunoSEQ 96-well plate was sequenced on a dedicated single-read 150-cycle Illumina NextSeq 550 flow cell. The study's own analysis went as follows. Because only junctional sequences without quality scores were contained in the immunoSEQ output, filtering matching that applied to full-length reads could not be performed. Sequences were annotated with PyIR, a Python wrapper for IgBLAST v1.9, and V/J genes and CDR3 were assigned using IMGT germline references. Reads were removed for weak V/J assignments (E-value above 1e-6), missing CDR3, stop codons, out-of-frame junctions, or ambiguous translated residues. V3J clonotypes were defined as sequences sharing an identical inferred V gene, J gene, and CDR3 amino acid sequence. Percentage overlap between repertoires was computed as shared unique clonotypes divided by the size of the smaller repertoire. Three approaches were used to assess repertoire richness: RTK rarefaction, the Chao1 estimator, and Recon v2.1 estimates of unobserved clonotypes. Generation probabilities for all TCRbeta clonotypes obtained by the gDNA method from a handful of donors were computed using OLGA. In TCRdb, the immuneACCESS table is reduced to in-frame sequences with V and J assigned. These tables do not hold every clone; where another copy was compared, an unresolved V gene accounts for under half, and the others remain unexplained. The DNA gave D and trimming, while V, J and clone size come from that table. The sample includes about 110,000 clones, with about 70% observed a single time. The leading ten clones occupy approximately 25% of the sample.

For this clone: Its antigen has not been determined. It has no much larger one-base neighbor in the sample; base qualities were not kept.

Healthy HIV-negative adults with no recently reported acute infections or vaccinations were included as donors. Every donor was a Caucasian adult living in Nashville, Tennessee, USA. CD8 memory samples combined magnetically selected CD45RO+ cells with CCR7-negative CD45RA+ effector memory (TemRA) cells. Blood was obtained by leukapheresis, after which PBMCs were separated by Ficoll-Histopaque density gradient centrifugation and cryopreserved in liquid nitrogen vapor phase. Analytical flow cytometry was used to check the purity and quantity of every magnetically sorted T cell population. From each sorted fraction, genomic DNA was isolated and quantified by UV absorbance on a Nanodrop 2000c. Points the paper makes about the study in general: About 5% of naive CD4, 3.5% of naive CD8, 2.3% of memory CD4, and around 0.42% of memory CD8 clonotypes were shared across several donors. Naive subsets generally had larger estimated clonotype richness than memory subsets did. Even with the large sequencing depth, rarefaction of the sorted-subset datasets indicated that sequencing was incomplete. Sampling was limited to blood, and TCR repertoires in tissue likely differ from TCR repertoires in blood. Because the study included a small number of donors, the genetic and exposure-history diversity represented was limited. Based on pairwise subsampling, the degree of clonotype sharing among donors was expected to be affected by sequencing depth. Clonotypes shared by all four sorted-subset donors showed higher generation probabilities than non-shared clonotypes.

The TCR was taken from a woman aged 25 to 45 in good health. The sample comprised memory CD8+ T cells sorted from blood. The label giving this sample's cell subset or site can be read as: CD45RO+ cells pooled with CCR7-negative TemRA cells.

CDR3 protein: CASSIQRDSYEQYF. The DNA reads TGTGCCAGCAGCATACAGCGGGACTCCTACGAGCAGTACTTC. In this chain, TRBV7-2 is recombined with TRBJ2-7; TRBD2 matches 7 bases in the middle. The CDR3 sequence holds 14 residues, the cysteine and phenylalanine included. Only the CDR3 region is kept as DNA, spanning 42 bases read in frame from base 1. V has 5 bases trimmed and J has 0 bases trimmed; junction bases matching no gene number 4. The CDR1 and CDR2 encoded by the germline V gene are SGHTA and FQGNSA.